This TCR beta chain emerged from a study of T cell repertoires in cytomegalovirus infection. In regard to this clonotype: What it recognizes is unknown.

TCRdb re-analysed the reads in MiXCR, keeping a single row per CDR3 protein. This table has 700,000 to 950,000 distinct CDR3 sequences, around a third appearing once. Study-wide results and limits: Within the response measured ex vivo, HLA-C-restricted CMV-specific TCR beta clonotypes were dominant. Identification of carriers of CMV plus the relevant HLA was achieved through cumulative public TCR beta family frequency.

The material sequenced was cultured CD8+ T cells from PBMCs, taken from culture after CMV antigen stimulation. This TCR was recovered from a human donor in good health (CMV status not recorded). Some clones in this sample may be carry-over from other donors' samples.

The CDR3 DNA follows: TGCAGTGCTATTGAGGGGCAGGCTTGGGAGCAGTACGTC. It encodes CSAIEGQAWEQYV. The chain joins TRBV20-1 to TRBJ2-7, with D perhaps being TRBD1 or TRBD2 (5 bases each). The germline CDR1 and CDR2 sequences are DFQATT and SNEGSKA (reference sequence). V gave up 4 bases and J gave up 7 bases, with 17 bases separating them. The length of the CDR3 is 13 residues.